This entry is about one T cell receptor (beta chain). Its antigen remains unidentified. No base qualities exist here, and no much larger clone lies one base off it. Collaborating institutions collected whole blood in K2EDTA tubes following their own protocols. For TCRbeta analysis, collaborators shipped samples in one of three forms: frozen whole blood, isolated PBMCs, or DNA extracted from either of those sample types. For CDR1 and CDR2, the germline V gene lists LGHNA and YSLEER. The CDR3, from cysteine to phenylalanine, totals 15 residues. Only CDR3 DNA is held: 45 bases, read in frame from base 1. Between the V and J ends, shortened by 3 bases and 2 bases respectively, the junction contains 13 bases. This sample was included in a study of blood T cell repertoires in COVID-19 (dated by TCRdb to 2020 to 2021). Regarding the study in general: Collaborator samples came from the United States, Italy and Spain and covered acute and convalescent phases of COVID-19. The prospective study material was composed of cDNA or gDNA derived from T cells, B-cell-depleted T cells, or PBMCs. Deeply sampled blood TCRbeta repertoires from subjects exposed to, actively infected with, or recovered from COVID-19 were included in the dataset. The repertoires were made available in a free public database intended to serve as a resource for research on the immune response to SARS-CoV-2. Samples came from the ongoing ImmuneRACE study (first 160 participants) plus 1,254 subjects from 6 global collaborators. Sample metadata almost always included a de-identified subject ID, COVID-19 status, age in years and sex. Where available, HLA class I and class II types were obtained from metadata supplied by the sample provider rather than from assay-based typing.

The immunoSEQ Assay, a bias-controlled multiplex PCR, was used to amplify TCRbeta CDR3 regions from genomic DNA. From the authors' description of their analysis: The number of nucleated cells in each sample was estimated from the amplification of reference gene primers within the assay. To quantify the absolute abundance of each unique TCRbeta CDR3 rearrangement, sequence reads were collapsed and filtered. For each sample, productive Simpson clonality was calculated as the square root of Simpson's diversity index across productive rearrangements. TCRdb provides this immuneACCESS table in a form limited to in-frame rearrangements. Some clones are lacking; in checked studies, under half of them reflect an unresolved V gene, and why the rest are absent is not known. V, J and clone size are those of that table, while D and trimming were read from the DNA. This sample gives hundreds of thousands of clones in total; about four fifths of them show up just once. The top ten hold around 5% of the sample.

General study outcomes and caveats: How much clinical and demographic metadata was included differed by source and by participant, and the metadata was provided uncurated.

The sequence joins TRBV4-3 to TRBJ1-2; 5 matching bases give a weak D call of TRBD1. The sequenced sample was peripheral blood. The sequence came from an older woman with acute or convalescent COVID-19. The CDR3 sequence is CASSQDPSGNYGYTF. The bases are TGCGCCAGCAGCCAGGACCCCTCAGGGAACTATGGCTACACCTTC.